This TCR beta chain was retrieved from a study of T cells in Graves' hyperthyroidism and ophthalmopathy. CDR1 DFQATT and CDR2 SNEGSKA come from the germline V gene (reference sequence). The trim removed 5 bases at V and 3 bases at J, leaving 7 bases unmatched. The CDR3 totals 14 residues. Study observations and caveats: Before onset, by a median of about six months, the model predicted ophthalmopathy.

TCR beta CDR3 region amplification was performed from RNA transcripts. HTBI primers were employed in a first-round RT-PCR of the TCR CDR3. TCRdb used MiXCR to reprocess the multiplex PCR reads, holding one entry per CDR3 protein. The sample contains under 700,000 distinct CDR3 sequences, 16% of which appear only once. Turning to this clonotype: Its antigen is not identified.

The chain recombines TRBV20-1 with TRBJ2-3; 8 bases map to TRBD2. Sequences were obtained from blood. This TCR was sampled from a woman under 30 with Graves' hyperthyroidism. CDR3 DNA sequence: TGCAGTGCTTTGGGGAGCGGGAGTACAGATACGCAGTATTTT. It is translated as CSALGSGSTDTQYF.